The 6 T cell receptor beta chains below were found in one sample sequenced in a study of CD8+ T cells in alopecia areata. TCR sequencing used cDNA made by reverse transcription of extracted RNA. Profiled with immunoSEQ multiplex PCR; TCRdb holds only in-frame clones, not every one. Here the sample spans around 150,000 clones, 82% being singletons. Indicated treatment: oral pan-JAK inhibitor, 5-10 mg twice daily. Material: CD8+ T cells sorted from blood, obtained at week 4, from a patient treated with tofacitinib. The receptor set was obtained from a human donor with alopecia areata.

The chain carries TRBV2 and TRBJ2-7; D is perhaps TRBD1 (6 bases). CDR1 is SNHLY and CDR2 is FYNNEI in the germline V gene. Trimming took 5 bases from V and 2 from J, leaving 10 bases between them. The CDR3 is made up of 13 amino acids. CDR3 DNA sequence: TGTGCCAGCAGTTGGACAGCAGCCTACGAGCAGTACTTC. Translation gives CASSWTAAYEQYF.

This clone was observed once. The J gene is TRBJ2-3, the V gene TRBV29-1; D gene uncertain. The CDR3 is made up of 13 amino acids. Trimming stripped 4 bases from V and 1 base from J, with 9 bases between. The germline V gene encodes CDR1 SQVTM and CDR2 ANQGSEA. The chain's CDR3 is CSVGGPGTDTQYF. CDR3 DNA sequence: TGCAGCGTTGGAGGCCCCGGCACAGATACGCAGTATTTT.

The gene calls are TRBV2 and TRBJ2-3; D may be TRBD1 or TRBD2 (5 bases each). Trimming removed 3 bases from V and 1 base from J, with 14 bases in between. This CDR3 has 16 amino acids. The germline gives CDR1 SNHLY, CDR2 FYNNEI. Here the CDR3 reads CASSDPGAGGTDTQYF. Here the CDR3 DNA reads TGTGCCAGCAGTGACCCCGGGGCCGGGGGCACAGATACGCAGTATTTT.

The CDR3 protein is CASSQDGGEQFF. The CDR3 DNA reads TGCGCCAGCAGCCAAGACGGTGGTGAGCAGTTCTTC. The chain combines TRBV4-1 with TRBJ2-1; D unclear. V was pared by 0 bases and J by 9 bases, with 6 bases between. The CDR3 spans 12 residues. Germline V gives CDR1 MGHRA, CDR2 YSYEKL.

The chain combines TRBV27 with TRBJ2-1; 13 bases map to TRBD2. V lost 5 bases, J lost 4 bases, and 11 bases stayed unmatched. Germline CDR1 is MNHEY and CDR2 is SMNVEV (reference sequence). The CDR3 has 18 residues. The CDR3 region has the DNA TGTGCCAGCAGTCTAACCCTGGGGGGACTAGCGGGGTACAATGAGCAGTTCTTC. This translates into CASSLTLGGLAGYNEQFF.

The chain employs TRBV29-1 and TRBJ2-1; 8 nucleotides align to TRBD2. The CDR3 is 13 amino acids. V shed 4 bases and J 10 bases; nucleotides not matched to a gene: 9. Per germline, CDR1 SQVTM and CDR2 ANQGSEA. CDR3 coding DNA: TGCAGCGTTGTTGGGCGGGAGGTTGCGGAGCAGTTCTTC. This encodes CSVVGREVAEQFF.